A single sample gave rise to the 6 T cell receptor beta chains below, sequenced in a study of molecular identifiers for immune sequencing clone quantification. MiXCR, run by TCRdb on the PCR reads, gives a single entry per CDR3 protein. The sample yields about half a million distinct CDR3 sequences, roughly a fifth seen once. Sequenced sample: naive CD8+ T cells from blood, with Jurkat cell RNA spiked in. Described subset: FACS-sorted CD8+CD4-CCR7+CD45RA+ naive T cells. The receptor set was obtained from a human donor in good health. Some libraries in this study had Jurkat cell RNA spiked in.

Worth noting for this clonotype: A read error may explain this, as a much larger clone is one base away. The rearrangement links TRBV30 to TRBJ2-1; unclear D gene. Germline V gene lookup returns CDR1 GTSNPN and CDR2 SVGIG (reference sequence). The CDR3 sequence is 11 residues long. CDR3 sequence (DNA): TGTGCCAGGAGTGTAAATGGTGAGCAGTTCTTC. Protein product: CARSVNGEQFF.

The chain employs TRBV27 and TRBJ2-3; 7 bases fit TRBD2. CDR3 size: 15 residues. The junction had 3 bases not matched to a gene; V was cut back by 0 bases and J by 3 bases. Germline CDR1 MNHEY, CDR2 SMNVEV (reference sequence). CDR3 loop: CASSLSAGATDTQYF. In DNA, the CDR3 is TGTGCCAGCAGTTTATCGGCGGGAGCTACAGATACGCAGTATTTT.

Only one count was recorded for this clonotype. The genes are TRBV9 and TRBJ1-2; TRBD1 is a possible D gene (5 bases). CDR1 is SGDLS and CDR2 is YYNGEE in the germline V gene. The CDR3 has 16 amino acids. V gave up 0 bases and J gave up 2 bases, with 14 bases separating them. The chain's CDR3 is CASSVGESGDNYGYTF. The DNA for the CDR3 is TGTGCCAGCAGCGTAGGCGAGAGTGGGGACAACTATGGCTACACCTTC.

Turning to this clonotype: This is likely an artifact of a read error, given a far larger clone one base away. V is TRBV25-1 and J is TRBJ2-5; D is ambiguous. Germline assignment: CDR1 MGHDK and CDR2 SYGVNS. There are 11 residues in the CDR3. Here the CDR3 reads CASSSGEAQYF. The CDR3 nucleotides read TGTGCCAGCAGCTCAGGAGAGGCCCAGTACTTC.

For the CDR3, the DNA is TGTGCCAGCAGTCACCGCCAAAGTGAAGCTTTCTTT. It codes for CASSHRQSEAFF. The rearrangement joins TRBV2 to TRBJ1-1; no firm D call. The CDR3 has 12 amino acids. Trimming stripped 5 bases from V and 7 bases from J, with 11 bases between. Germline CDR1 is SNHLY and CDR2 is FYNNEI.

Ten or more counts support this clonotype. This chain links TRBV11-2 with TRBJ2-1, with D perhaps assigned TRBD1 or TRBD2 (5 bases each). Germline V gene lookup returns CDR1 SGHAT and CDR2 FQNNGV. V was pared by 2 bases and J by 0 bases, with 8 bases between. The CDR3 runs 15 residues. The CDR3: CASSLLGDSYNEQFF. The DNA for the CDR3 is TGTGCCAGCAGCTTATTGGGGGACTCCTACAATGAGCAGTTCTTC.